This T cell receptor (beta chain) was sequenced for a study of blood T cells in healthy people across ages. To note about this clonotype: Its antigen is still unknown.

RNA extraction gave at least 6 micrograms of total RNA per sample. Together with a sample-barcoded 5' primer, a J-beta primer mix was included in a second PCR lasting roughly 6 to 12 cycles. A template-switch adaptor containing 12 random nucleotides labeled each cDNA molecule. TCRdb itself ran the 5' RACE reads through MiXCR, one entry per CDR3 protein. Of approximately 730,000 distinct CDR3 sequences listed, about 53% are singletons. Trimming removed 3 bases at V and 5 bases at J, with 19 bases between. Germline CDR1 and CDR2: DFQATT and SNEGSKA (reference sequence). CDR3 length equals 15 residues. Whole-study findings and limits: The study found more naive CD4+ cells and higher diversity in long-lived than aged donors. Diversity estimated from one million T cells was considered an underestimate.

The clonotype was recovered from an elderly man in good health. The chain combines TRBV20-1 with TRBJ1-1; a possible D gene is TRBD1 (5 bases). The sample comprised blood. The DNA for the CDR3 is TGCAGTGCTAGCTTGGGGCGGGCAGGATGGACTGAAGCTTTCTTT. Protein product: CSASLGRAGWTEAFF.